This TCR beta chain was documented in a study of blood T cells in healthy people across ages. Whole-study results and caveats: Diversity estimates drawn from one million T cells were deemed underestimates. Higher diversity, along with more naive CD4+ cells, distinguished long-lived donors from aged donors.

Russia was home to the donors, healthy Caucasian individuals aged 6 to 90. The CDR3 length is 18 residues. In germline, CDR1 is SNHLY, CDR2 FYNNEI. V lost 7 bases to trimming and J lost 4 bases; unmatched junction nucleotides: 15. A J-beta primer mix and a sample-barcoded 5' primer were used in a second PCR of roughly 7 to 12 cycles. Every sample returned 2.5 million or more CDR3-containing paired-end reads. Using its own MiXCR run on the 5' RACE reads, TCRdb lists one record per CDR3 protein. Here the sample spans fewer than 900,000 distinct CDR3 sequences, 40% to 45% being singletons. This clonotype was detected only a few times. The antigen remains undetermined.

The sequence was collected from a woman aged 60 to 75 in good health. The sample consisted of blood. V gene TRBV2 combines with J gene TRBJ2-3; 12 bases align to TRBD2. Here the CDR3 DNA reads TGTGCCAGCACCACCCTCGTCTGGCTAGCGGGAGGGTCAGATACGCAGTATTTT. Translated, it gives CASTTLVWLAGGSDTQYF.